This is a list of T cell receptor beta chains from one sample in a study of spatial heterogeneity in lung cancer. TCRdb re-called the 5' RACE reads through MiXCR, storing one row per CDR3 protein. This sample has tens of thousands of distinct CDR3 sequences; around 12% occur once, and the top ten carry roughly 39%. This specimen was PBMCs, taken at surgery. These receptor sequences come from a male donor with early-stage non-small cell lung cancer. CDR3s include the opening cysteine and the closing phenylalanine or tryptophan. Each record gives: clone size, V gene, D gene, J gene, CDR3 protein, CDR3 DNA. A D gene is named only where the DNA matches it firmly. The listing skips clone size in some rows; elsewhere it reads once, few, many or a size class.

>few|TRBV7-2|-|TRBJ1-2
CASSLGQANLLAGYTF
TGTGCCAGCAGCTTAGGGCAGGCTAATCTTCTAGCTGGCTACACCTTC
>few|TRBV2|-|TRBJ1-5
CASRTYSNQPQHF
TGTGCCAGCAGGACTTATAGCAATCAGCCCCAGCATTTT
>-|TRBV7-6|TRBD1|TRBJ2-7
CASSLRGDRTYEQYF
TGTGCCAGCAGCTTACGAGGGGACAGAACCTACGAGCAGTACTTC
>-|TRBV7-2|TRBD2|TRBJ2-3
CASSLGRAGVADTQYF
TGTGCCAGCAGCTTAGGGAGGGCGGGAGTAGCAGATACGCAGTATTTT
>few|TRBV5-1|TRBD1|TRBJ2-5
CASRLGTAQETQYF
TGCGCCAGCAGACTAGGGACAGCCCAAGAGACCCAGTACTTC
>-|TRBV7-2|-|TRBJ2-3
CASSLGGRAETQYF
TGTGCCAGCAGCTTAGGTGGTAGGGCAGAGACGCAGTATTTT
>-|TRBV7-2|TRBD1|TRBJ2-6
CASSAPGQGFSGANVLTF
TGTGCCAGCAGCGCCCCGGGACAGGGGTTCTCTGGGGCCAACGTCCTGACTTTC
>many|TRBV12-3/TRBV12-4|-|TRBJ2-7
CASSFRRLEQYF
TGTGCCAGCAGTTTCAGGAGGCTAGAGCAGTACTTC
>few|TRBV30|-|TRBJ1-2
CAWSVGGDGYTF
TGTGCCTGGAGTGTGGGAGGGGATGGCTACACCTTC
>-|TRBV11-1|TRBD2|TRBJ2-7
CASSTIGTSGSSHEQYF
TGTGCCAGCAGTACCATCGGGACTAGCGGGTCCAGCCACGAGCAGTACTTC
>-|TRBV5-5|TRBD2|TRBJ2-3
CASSFSGRPLGTDTQYF
TGTGCCAGCAGCTTTAGCGGGAGGCCACTTGGCACAGATACGCAGTATTTT
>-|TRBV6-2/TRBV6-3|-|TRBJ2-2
CASKAPAGELFF
TGTGCCAGCAAAGCGCCAGCCGGGGAGCTGTTTTTT
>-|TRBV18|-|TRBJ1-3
CASSPGSGTTIYF
TGTGCCAGCTCACCGGGGTCTGGAACCACCATATATTTT
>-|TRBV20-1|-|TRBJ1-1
CSAEDRKMNTEAFF
TGCAGTGCGGAAGACAGAAAAATGAACACTGAAGCTTTCTTT
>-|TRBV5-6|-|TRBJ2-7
CASSPPSPGEQYF
TGTGCCAGCAGCCCCCCATCCCCTGGGGAGCAGTACTTC
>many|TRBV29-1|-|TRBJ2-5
CSAIPGQETQYF
TGCAGCGCCATCCCGGGGCAAGAGACCCAGTACTTC
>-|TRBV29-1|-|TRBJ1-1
CSSKEITEAFF
TGCAGCTCCAAAGAGATTACTGAAGCTTTCTTT
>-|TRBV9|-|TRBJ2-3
CASSAWAAGRTDTQYF
TGTGCCAGCAGCGCCTGGGCTGCAGGGCGCACAGATACGCAGTATTTT
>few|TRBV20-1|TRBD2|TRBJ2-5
CSATSGRAAGETQYF
TGCAGTGCCACTAGCGGGAGGGCCGCTGGAGAGACCCAGTACTTC
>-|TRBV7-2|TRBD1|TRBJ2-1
CASSPRDRDYNEQFF
TGTGCCAGCAGCCCGAGGGACAGGGATTACAATGAGCAGTTCTTC
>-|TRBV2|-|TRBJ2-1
CATVEQGLGEQFF
TGTGCCACCGTCGAACAGGGATTGGGTGAGCAGTTCTTC
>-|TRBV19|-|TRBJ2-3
CASTKYPRPGTDTQYF
TGTGCCAGTACAAAATACCCACGTCCCGGCACAGATACGCAGTATTTT
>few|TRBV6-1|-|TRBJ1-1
CASSLRRPGGTEAFF
TGTGCCAGCAGTCTACGACGTCCAGGCGGGACTGAAGCTTTCTTT
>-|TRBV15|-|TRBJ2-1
CATSSLGYNEQFF
TGTGCCACCAGCAGTCTCGGGTACAATGAGCAGTTCTTC
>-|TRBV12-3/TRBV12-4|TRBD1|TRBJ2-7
CASSFTGAYEQYF
TGTGCCAGCAGCTTCACAGGGGCCTACGAGCAGTACTTC
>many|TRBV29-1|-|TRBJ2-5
CSVRLHPGSETQYF
TGCAGCGTCCGACTTCACCCAGGGTCGGAGACCCAGTACTTC